The sequence of this T cell receptor (beta chain) was determined in a study of blood T cell repertoires in COVID-19. Looking at the study overall: PBMCs, B-cell-depleted T cells, or T cells provided the cDNA or gDNA that made up the material.

Here immunoSEQ multiplex PCR was the method, and the copy in TCRdb shows in-frame clones only, minus some. The sample gives some 80,000 clones, roughly 87% of which show up once; 4.5% to 6% is in the top ten. Trimming pared 5 bases from V and 2 bases from J, leaving 14 bases between. Germline V CDR1 and CDR2: SGHNT, YYREEE (reference sequence). This CDR3 region has 14 residues. The V and J genes are TRBV5-4 and TRBJ2-7; tentatively, D is TRBD2 (5 bases). This TCR was sampled from a woman aged 80 or older with active or convalescent COVID-19. Sequenced: peripheral blood. This chain's CDR3 is CASSSGLVPYEQYF. CDR3 coding DNA: TGTGCCAGCAGTTCCGGACTGGTCCCCTACGAGCAGTACTTC.